This T cell receptor beta chain was sequenced during a study of control samples from healthy donors and cancer patients. The germline V and J ends were trimmed by 2 bases and 4 bases, with 18 bases remaining between them. CDR3 length: 18 amino acids. The germline V gene encodes CDR1 LGHDT and CDR2 YNNKEL (reference sequence). Profiled with immunoSEQ multiplex PCR; TCRdb holds only in-frame clones, not every one. The table lists roughly 90,000 clones, approximately 95% of them singletons. Sequencing used blood. This TCR was sampled from a woman in her twenties or thirties in good health. The chain joins TRBV3-1 (or the pseudogene TRBV3-2) to TRBJ2-6, with a tentative D call TRBD2 (6 bases). CDR3 loop: CASSQRGTALAGANVLTF. The CDR3 region has the DNA TGTGCCAGCAGCCAACGGGGGACGGCCTTAGCGGGGGCCAACGTCCTGACTTTC.